This T cell receptor (beta chain) was identified in a study of metastatic and nonmetastatic thyroid tumors. Across the whole study: Repertoire data that came from the blood and tumor or nodule tissue of malignant and benign thyroid patients were compared.

Study-level points and caveats: Malignant tumors reportedly showed significantly higher TCR beta diversity than benign nodules in both blood and tumor.

As regards this clone: What it binds is unknown.

In germline, CDR1 is LGHDT, CDR2 YNNKEL (reference sequence). V lost 4 bases and J 7 bases, leaving 16 bases between the germline ends. The CDR3 is 14 residues long. Original processing notes: Across clinicopathological groups, CDR3 differences served as the basis for building a distant-metastasis classifier for papillary thyroid cancer. Using MiXCR, TCRdb reanalyzed the PCR reads. TCRdb, not the original authors, processed these V and J calls. Of roughly 14,000 clones listed, around 23% are singletons. Each patient came to thyroid surgery without any prior treatment (of any kind). Sequencing used tumor tissue. This sequence was found in a female donor with papillary thyroid cancer or a benign thyroid nodule (not recorded which). Some clones in this sample may be carry-over from other donors' samples. The rearrangement joins TRBV3-1 to TRBJ2-5, with D uncertain. The CDR3 sequence is CASSPLSRGVTQYF. For the CDR3, the DNA is TGTGCCAGCAGCCCCTTAAGTCGAGGAGTGACCCAGTACTTC.